The 28 T cell receptor beta chains below come from one sample, sequenced in a study of blood T cell repertoires in COVID-19. The method was immunoSEQ multiplex PCR; TCRdb's version includes in-frame clones alone and lacks a portion of them. The sample lists approximately 160,000 clones; roughly 85% were seen once. Input material: PBMCs or T cells enriched from blood (not recorded which). Receptors were obtained from a woman aged 45-65 years who had recovered from COVID-19.

This chain links TRBV5-5 with TRBJ1-1; a possible D gene is TRBD1 (6 bases). CDR3 size: 12 residues. CDR1 and CDR2 (germline): SGHKS, YYEKEE (reference sequence). The ends were cut back, 2 bases at V and 11 bases at J, with 13 bases in the middle. This chain's CDR3 is CASSFEDSGAFF. CDR3 sequence (DNA): TGTGCCAGCAGCTTCGAGGACAGTGGGGCTTTCTTT.

This clone was detected once. V gene TRBV7-2 combines with J gene TRBJ2-3; unclear D gene. V gave up 6 bases and J gave up 6 bases, with 10 bases separating them. Germline V gene lookup returns CDR1 SGHTA and CDR2 FQGNSA. This CDR3 is 12 amino acids long. CDR3 loop: CASSRYGDTQYF. CDR3 coding DNA: TGTGCCAGCAGTCGATACGGGGATACGCAGTATTTT.

V is TRBV20-1 and J is TRBJ1-2; D not certain. The CDR3 has 10 residues. Germline CDR1 reads DFQATT; CDR2 reads SNEGSKA (reference sequence). The CDR3 DNA is TGCGGGATTGGCGGGGATGGCTACACCTTC. Protein product: CGIGGDGYTF.

As concerns this clone: Relative to the germline gene, one junction end is altered; a read error may explain this. The chain carries TRBV7-7 and TRBJ1-4; D is undetermined. Per the germline V gene, CDR1 is SSHAT and CDR2 is FNYEAQ (reference sequence). The CDR3 length is 10 residues. The chain's CDR3 is CASTGEGLFF. The DNA for the CDR3 is TGTGCTAGCACTGGCGAGGGACTGTTTTTT.

The chain recombines TRBV11-3 with TRBJ1-1, with a weak D call TRBD1 (5 bases). Trimming pared 5 bases from V and 5 bases from J, leaving 12 bases between. The CDR3 has 13 residues. Germline-derived CDR1 and CDR2 are SGHNT and YENEEA. In DNA form, the CDR3 reads TGTGCCAGCAGCCCCGACAGCGTAACTGAAGCTTTCTTT. It encodes CASSPDSVTEAFF.

For the CDR3, the DNA is TGTGCCAGCAGCCAAGATCCCGCAGGGGCTAATTCACCCCTCCACTTT. It specifies CASSQDPAGANSPLHF. V gene TRBV4-2 combines with J gene TRBJ1-6; a weak D match, TRBD1 (6 bases). Trimming stripped 0 bases from V and 6 bases from J, with 12 bases between. This CDR3 is built from 16 residues. Germline V CDR1 and CDR2: LGHNA, YNFKEQ.

For this clone: At the DNA level, this CDR3 is encoded by other sequences in the same sample as well. J is TRBJ2-1 and V is TRBV27, with 13 nucleotides matching TRBD2. J gave up 6 bases and V 2 bases, and 1 base lay outside the gene matches. CDR1 is MNHEY and CDR2 is SMNVEV in the germline V gene (reference sequence). CDR3 length: 15 residues. CDR3 sequence: CASSLGTSGTNEQFF. The CDR3 DNA reads as TGTGCCAGCAGTTTAGGGACTAGCGGGACCAATGAGCAGTTCTTC.

The chain has TRBV27 and TRBJ2-7; D gene unclear. The CDR3 extends over 14 amino acids. Between the trimmed V and J ends, which lost 3 bases and 2 bases, there was a span of 11 bases. Germline V gene data show CDR1 as MNHEY and CDR2 as SMNVEV (reference sequence). The CDR3 sequence: CASSLSLPPYEQYV. The CDR3 region has the DNA TGTGCCAGCAGTTTGTCCCTCCCCCCCTACGAGCAGTACGTC.

This clone was seen a single time. The chain couples TRBV6-6 to TRBJ1-1; D uncertain. The ends were cut back, 3 bases at V and 8 bases at J, with 7 bases in the middle. Per germline, CDR1 MNHNY and CDR2 SVGAGI (reference sequence). This CDR3 spans 11 amino acids. CDR3 sequence (DNA): TGTGCCAGCAGTTATGGTACAGAAGCTTTCTTT. Translating it yields CASSYGTEAFF.

The chain carries TRBV28 and TRBJ2-7, with TRBD2 matching over 11 bases. CDR3 length: 12 amino acids. The V gene's germline CDR1 is MDHEN and CDR2 SYDVKM. Trimming cost V 6 bases and J 5 bases; bases outside gene matches: 0. The CDR3: CASRGLADEQYV. The DNA for the CDR3 is TGTGCCAGCAGGGGACTAGCGGACGAGCAGTACGTC.

The rearrangement joins TRBV5-5 to TRBJ2-7; TRBD1 matches at 7 bases. The CDR3 is 13 amino acids. Germline V gives CDR1 SGHKS, CDR2 YYEKEE (reference sequence). Unmatched junction bases numbered 3, after V lost 3 bases and J lost 3 bases. CDR3 coding DNA: TGTGCCAGCAGCTGGACAGGAGTCTACGAGCAGTACGTC. Translation: CASSWTGVYEQYV.

J is TRBJ2-1 and V is TRBV19; possibly TRBD2 for D (5 bases). Per the germline V gene, CDR1 is LNHDA and CDR2 is SQIVND (reference sequence). With 9 bases removed from V and 3 bases from J, the gap between germline ends came to 15 bases. The CDR3 sequence is 14 residues long. The CDR3 DNA is TGTGCCAGCAATACGAGGGTTGGCTACAATGAGCAGTTCTTC. Its protein is CASNTRVGYNEQFF.

The rearrangement uses TRBV24-1 and TRBJ2-3; TRBD2 aligns across 9 bases. The CDR3 consists of 15 residues. Germline CDR1 is KGHDR and CDR2 is SFDVKD. The trim removed 5 bases at V and 6 bases at J, leaving 8 bases unmatched. CDR3 protein: CATSGAPAGGDTQYF. DNA for the CDR3: TGTGCCACCAGTGGGGCCCCTGCGGGGGGGGATACGCAGTATTTT.

The gene calls are TRBV27 and TRBJ2-2; D is perhaps TRBD1 (7 bases). The CDR3 consists of 14 residues. Germline values: CDR1 MNHEY, CDR2 SMNVEV (reference sequence). The V end was cut by 6 bases, the J end by 8 bases, with 16 bases between. CDR3 DNA sequence: TGTGCCAGCAGCTCAGGGGGGTCTAGAGGGGAGCTGTTTTTT. Protein product: CASSSGGSRGELFF.

The V call is TRBV7-9, the J call TRBJ2-5; 7 nucleotides match TRBD1. CDR1 and CDR2 (germline): SEHNR, FQNEAQ (reference sequence). With 4 bases clipped from V and 5 bases from J, the junction kept 7 bases outside the gene matches. This CDR3 region has 14 residues. CDR3 bases: TGTGCCAGCAGCTACCAACAGGGGTGGGAGACCCAGTACTTC. It specifies CASSYQQGWETQYF.

This clone turned up a few times. The rearrangement joins TRBV11-2 to TRBJ2-1; unclear D gene. Deletions cut 1 base from V and 2 bases from J, with 12 bases between. CDR1 is SGHAT and CDR2 is FQNNGV in the germline V gene. This CDR3 has 16 amino acids. As DNA, the CDR3 is TGTGCCAGCAGCTTAGTGCGGAGCCCTCCCTACAATGAGCAGTTCTTC. Amino acids: CASSLVRSPPYNEQFF.

J is TRBJ2-3 and V is TRBV7-9; a possible D gene is TRBD2 (6 bases). V lost 3 bases to trimming and J lost 1 base, with 11 bases between them. Germline CDR1 and CDR2: SEHNR and FQNEAQ (reference sequence). There are 15 residues in the CDR3. The CDR3: CASSFAGSGTDTQYF. The CDR3 bases are TGTGCCAGCAGCTTTGCCGGGAGCGGCACAGATACGCAGTATTTT.

The chain carries TRBV11-2 and TRBJ1-2, with D possibly matching TRBD1 (5 bases). The CDR3 is 13 amino acids. Germline CDR1 and CDR2: SGHAT and FQNNGV. The ends were cut back, 6 bases at V and 7 bases at J, with 15 bases in the middle. CDR3 DNA sequence: TGTGCCAGCAGTCACGGCGGGGGATTTGGCTACACCTTC. Protein: CASSHGGGFGYTF.

In this sample, this clone turned up a few times. The J gene is TRBJ1-2, the V gene TRBV7-9; D ambiguous. The CDR3 is 16 residues long. The germline V and J ends were trimmed by 3 bases and 2 bases, with 16 bases remaining between them. Germline CDR1 reads SEHNR; CDR2 reads FQNEAQ (reference sequence). The CDR3 DNA is TGTGCCAGCAGCTTCTCTCGTCAGGAACTGAACTATGGCTACACCTTC. It encodes CASSFSRQELNYGYTF. Based on the CDR3 plus reference TRBV7-9 and TRBJ1-2, the full variable domain is DTGVSQNPRHKITKRGQNVTFRCDPISEHNRLYWYRQTLGQGPEFLTYFQNEAQLEKSRLLSDRFSAERPKGSFSTLEIQRTEQGDSAMYLCASSFSRQELNYGYTFGSGTRLTVV.

V usage is TRBV10-3 and J usage is TRBJ2-7; D may be TRBD1 (5 bases). V dropped 5 bases and J dropped 0 bases, with 8 bases sitting between them. The germline CDR1 and CDR2 sequences are ENHRY and SYGVKD. This CDR3 is 13 amino acids long. CDR3 bases: TGTGCCATCAGTCCAGGGCGCTCCTACGAGCAGTACGTC. Translating it yields CAISPGRSYEQYV.

The V call is TRBV28, the J call TRBJ2-1; 8 bases align to TRBD2. Losses at the gene ends were 6 bases for V and 11 bases for J; bases not matched to a gene: 18. The CDR3 totals 16 residues. Germline values: CDR1 MDHEN, CDR2 SYDVKM. The CDR3 is CASSPPGLAPDQKQFF. CDR3 sequence (DNA): TGTGCCAGCAGCCCACCAGGACTAGCTCCGGACCAAAAGCAGTTCTTC.

The J gene is TRBJ2-1, the V gene TRBV3-1 (or the pseudogene TRBV3-2), with 10 bases identical to TRBD2. The CDR3 runs 17 residues. Germline V gene lookup returns CDR1 LGHDT and CDR2 YNNKEL (reference sequence). With V trimmed by 0 bases and J by 3 bases, 5 bases remained unmatched. The CDR3 reads CASSQDLTSGVYNEQFF. CDR3 coding DNA: TGTGCCAGCAGCCAAGATCTTACTAGCGGGGTCTACAATGAGCAGTTCTTC.

This chain uses TRBV7-2 with TRBJ2-2; 9 bases agree with TRBD2. The length of the CDR3 is 16 residues. The germline CDR1 and CDR2 sequences are SGHTA and FQGNSA. The trim removed 5 bases at V and 7 bases at J, leaving 11 bases unmatched. In DNA, the CDR3 is TGTGCCAGCAGCCCCGGCGGGACTAGCCTAGGCGGGGAGCTGTTTTTT. Protein: CASSPGGTSLGGELFF.

This rearrangement joins TRBV21-1 to TRBJ1-4. TRBV21-1 constitutes a pseudogene. CDR3 size: 15 residues. DNA for the CDR3: TGTGCCAGCAGGGAGGGGATCACAACTAATGAAAAACTGTTTTTT. It is translated as CASREGITTNEKLFF.

The genes are TRBV6-6 and TRBJ1-4; D gene ambiguous. The CDR3 has 13 residues. V dropped 7 bases and J dropped 0 bases, with 6 bases sitting between them. Germline CDR1 and CDR2: MNHNY and SVGAGI (reference sequence). DNA for the CDR3: TGTGCCAGCACAACAGCAACTAATGAAAAACTGTTTTTT. Amino acids: CASTTATNEKLFF.

V is TRBV4-2 and J is TRBJ2-3; 10 positions match TRBD1. V lost 2 bases, J lost 4 bases, and 3 bases stayed unmatched. The CDR3 runs to 15 residues. Germline loops: CDR1 LGHNA, CDR2 YNFKEQ. For the CDR3, the DNA is TGTGCCAGCAGCCAACACGACAGGGGGCCAGATACGCAGTATTTT. It codes for CASSQHDRGPDTQYF.

This chain joins TRBV28 and TRBJ2-7; 8 bases are a match to TRBD1. This CDR3 is 12 amino acids long. Germline values: CDR1 MDHEN, CDR2 SYDVKM. The V segment lost 6 bases and the J segment 6 bases; nucleotides outside the gene matches: 4. CDR3: CASSRGTGEQYV. CDR3 nucleotides: TGTGCCAGCAGCCGGGGGACAGGCGAGCAGTACGTC.

This clone was recorded a few times. CDR3 sequence reads: CASSSPLPYEQYV. DNA for the CDR3: TGTGCCAGCAGTTCCCCACTCCCCTACGAGCAGTACGTC. The chain combines TRBV28 with TRBJ2-7; D gene unclear. CDR1 and CDR2 (germline): MDHEN, SYDVKM. The CDR3 totals 13 residues. V dropped 4 bases and J dropped 2 bases, with 9 bases sitting between them.